Listed below are T cell receptor beta chains from one sample, sequenced in a study of blood T cell repertoires in COVID-19. The method was immunoSEQ multiplex PCR; TCRdb's version includes in-frame clones alone and lacks a portion of them. The table has some 220,000 clones, around 81% seen once. Source material: peripheral blood. Receptors were obtained from a human donor in a cohort sampled during active COVID-19. Both conserved end residues are part of each CDR3. The D gene is left open where the match is weak. Clone size appears in some rows only: once, few, many, or a class for an expanded clone.

abundance	d_gene	len	j_gene	v_gene	CDR3aa	CDR3nt
NA	TRBD1	14	TRBJ2-7	TRBV19	CASSRAGGSYEQYF	TGTGCCAGTAGTCGGGCAGGGGGCTCCTACGAGCAGTACTTC
NA	NA	14	TRBJ2-7	TRBV2	CASSVDSSSYEQYF	TGTGCCAGCAGTGTTGACAGCAGTAGCTACGAGCAGTACTTC
NA	NA	14	TRBJ1-5	TRBV6-5	CASSPTDSNQPQHF	TGTGCCAGCAGCCCCACAGATAGCAATCAGCCCCAGCATTTT
NA	TRBD1	14	TRBJ1-6	TRBV19	CASRIDRGDSPLHF	TGTGCCAGTAGGATCGACAGGGGGGATTCACCCCTCCACTTT
once	NA	14	TRBJ1-1	TRBV2	CASRLAVRNTEAFF	TGTGCCAGCAGGTTGGCTGTCAGGAACACTGAAGCTTTCTTT
few	TRBD2	17	TRBJ2-3	TRBV20-1	CSASSPGGRVRTDTQYF	TGCAGTGCTAGTTCCCCGGGCGGGAGGGTTAGGACAGATACGCAGTATTTT
NA	TRBD2	16	TRBJ2-1	TRBV3-1/TRBV3-2	CASSQGSGLADNEQFF	TGTGCCAGCAGCCAAGGATCGGGACTAGCGGACAATGAGCAGTTCTTC
NA	TRBD2	18	TRBJ2-3	TRBV6-1	CASSEEKESTSGTDTQYF	TGTGCCAGCAGTGAAGAGAAGGAAAGTACTAGCGGCACAGATACGCAGTATTTT
once	TRBD2	14	TRBJ2-5	TRBV6-5	CASRLAGGTETQYF	TGTGCCAGCAGACTAGCGGGGGGGACGGAGACCCAGTACTTC
NA	NA	14	TRBJ1-1	TRBV7-2	CASSPSGMNTEAFF	TGTGCCAGCAGCCCAAGCGGGATGAACACTGAAGCTTTCTTT
NA	NA	13	TRBJ2-1	TRBV6-6	CASLPRSYNEQFF	TGTGCCAGCCTACCCCGCTCCTACAATGAGCAGTTCTTC
NA	NA	16	TRBJ1-3	TRBV7-2	CASSRPGGLSGNTIYF	TGTGCCAGCAGTCGCCCGGGAGGGCTCTCTGGAAACACCATATATTTT
NA	NA	14	TRBJ2-3	TRBV7-9	CASSFIWGGDTQYF	TGTGCCAGCAGCTTTATCTGGGGAGGAGATACGCAGTATTTT
NA	NA	14	TRBJ2-3	TRBV5-1	CASSLMADTDTQYF	TGCGCCAGCAGCTTGATGGCGGACACAGATACGCAGTATTTT
NA	TRBD2	16	TRBJ2-1	TRBV7-2	CASSLGPAGAYNEQFF	TGTGCCAGCAGCTTAGGCCCAGCGGGAGCCTACAATGAGCAGTTCTTC
NA	NA	14	TRBJ2-1	TRBV6-5	CASSYRTASNEQFF	TGTGCCAGCAGTTATCGGACAGCCTCCAATGAGCAGTTCTTC
few	TRBD2	15	TRBJ2-4	TRBV5-1	CASSLERGAKNIQYF	TGCGCCAGCAGCTTGGAGCGGGGGGCTAAAAACATTCAGTACTTC
NA	NA	14	TRBJ2-7	TRBV18	CASSPPPYRTEQYF	TGTGCCAGCTCACCACCACCTTACAGGACCGAGCAGTACTTC
NA	NA	15	TRBJ2-4	TRBV3-1/TRBV3-2	CASSQGGPAKNIQYF	TGTGCCAGCAGCCAGGGAGGTCCGGCCAAAAACATTCAGTACTTC
NA	NA	13	TRBJ1-2	TRBV7-2	CASRAGQSGGYTF	TGTGCCAGCAGAGCAGGACAGTCCGGTGGCTACACCTTC
NA	NA	18	TRBJ2-3	TRBV7-9	CASSFRGTGHRGTDTQYF	TGTGCCAGCAGCTTTCGCGGAACAGGGCACAGGGGCACAGATACGCAGTATTTT
NA	TRBD1	16	TRBJ2-2	TRBV5-8	CASSLPGTGITGELFF	TGTGCCAGCAGCTTACCCGGGACAGGGATCACCGGGGAGCTGTTTTTT
NA	NA	17	TRBJ2-1	TRBV24-1	CATSDPSWGERGNEQFF	TGTGCCACCAGTGACCCCTCTTGGGGTGAGAGGGGGAATGAGCAGTTCTTC
many	NA	14	TRBJ1-2	TRBV11-2	CASSLELGRYGYTF	TGTGCCAGCAGCCTTGAACTGGGGCGCTATGGCTACACCTTC
NA	NA	13	TRBJ1-5	TRBV19	CASSRGWEQPQHF	TGTGCCAGTAGTCGGGGATGGGAGCAGCCCCAGCATTTT
NA	TRBD1	15	TRBJ2-1	TRBV29-1	CSVGAMTGAYNEQFF	TGCAGCGTTGGGGCCATGACAGGGGCGTACAATGAGCAGTTCTTC
NA	TRBD1	15	TRBJ2-5	TRBV7-9	CASSSGQGARETQYF	TGTGCCAGCAGCTCCGGACAGGGGGCGAGAGAGACCCAGTACTTC
NA	TRBD2	15	TRBJ2-7	TRBV2	CASSPRTSGRHEQYF	TGTGCCAGCAGTCCACGGACTAGCGGGAGACACGAGCAGTACTTC
NA	TRBD1	15	TRBJ1-1	TRBV3-1/TRBV3-2	CASRTTGGANTEAFF	TGTGCCAGCAGGACAACAGGGGGCGCGAACACTGAAGCTTTCTTT
NA	TRBD1	15	TRBJ1-6	TRBV2	CASMSRTGDNSPLHF	TGTGCCAGCATGTCTCGGACAGGGGATAATTCACCCCTCCACTTT
NA	NA	12	TRBJ1-1	TRBV27	CASSPWGAEAFF	TGTGCCAGCAGCCCCTGGGGAGCTGAAGCTTTCTTT
NA	NA	12	TRBJ2-7	TRBV28	CATGDTVEEQYF	TGTGCCACTGGGGACACGGTGGAGGAGCAGTACTTC
many	NA	12	TRBJ1-1	TRBV12-3/TRBV12-4	CASSSGATEAFF	TGTGCCAGCAGTTCAGGGGCCACTGAAGCTTTCTTT
NA	NA	15	TRBJ1-6	TRBV6-5	CASSYSDTNNSPLHF	TGTGCCAGCAGTTACTCCGACACGAATAATTCACCCCTCCACTTT
NA	TRBD1	16	TRBJ2-3	TRBV27	CASSLSLGTELDTQYF	TGTGCCAGCAGTTTATCGCTCGGGACAGAGCTCGATACGCAGTATTTT
NA	NA	15	TRBJ2-7	TRBV19	CASSIGAGLRDEQYF	TGTGCCAGTAGTATTGGCGCAGGGCTACGGGACGAGCAGTACTTC
NA	NA	11	TRBJ2-3	TRBV21-1	CAITRTDTQYF	TGTGCCATCACCCGGACAGATACGCAGTATTTT
NA	TRBD2	16	TRBJ2-3	TRBV24-1	CATSGGTSGNTDTQYF	TGTGCCACCAGTGGCGGGACTAGCGGGAACACAGATACGCAGTATTTT
once	TRBD1	15	TRBJ1-1	TRBV7-2	CASSPRTGMNTEAFF	TGTGCCAGCAGCCCGAGGACAGGGATGAACACTGAAGCTTTCTTT
few	TRBD2	16	TRBJ2-7	TRBV4-1	CASSQTEREADYEQYF	TGCGCCAGCAGCCAGACAGAGCGGGAGGCCGATTACGAGCAGTACTTC
NA	NA	16	TRBJ1-4	TRBV4-1	CASSQGYRALNEKLFF	TGCGCCAGCAGCCAAGGGTACAGGGCATTAAATGAAAAACTGTTTTTT
NA	TRBD1	15	TRBJ2-4	TRBV5-8	CASRRQGVAKNIQYF	TGTGCCAGCAGGCGACAGGGGGTAGCCAAAAACATTCAGTACTTC
few	NA	12	TRBJ2-7	TRBV9	CASSVGGGEQYF	TGTGCCAGCAGCGTAGGGGGAGGCGAGCAGTACTTC
NA	NA	15	TRBJ2-7	TRBV7-8	CASTLGRGSSYEQYF	TGTGCCAGCACCTTGGGGCGGGGTAGCTCCTACGAGCAGTACTTC
NA	TRBD2	17	TRBJ2-3	TRBV5-1	CASSQRPGLADTDTQYF	TGCGCCAGCAGCCAACGTCCGGGGCTAGCGGACACAGATACGCAGTATTTT
once	TRBD1	15	TRBJ2-1	TRBV19	CASSIGDRAYNEQFF	TGTGCCAGTAGTATCGGGGACAGGGCCTACAATGAGCAGTTCTTC
NA	TRBD1	15	TRBJ2-7	TRBV7-3	CASSYRGTGMYEQYF	TGTGCCAGCAGCTACCGCGGGACAGGGATGTACGAGCAGTACTTC
NA	NA	14	TRBJ2-7	TRBV4-2	CASSQPGTVYEQYF	TGTGCCAGCAGCCAACCCGGGACTGTCTACGAGCAGTACTTC
NA	NA	17	TRBJ2-1	TRBV5-1	CASSSEGWRRDGNEQFF	TGCGCCAGCAGCTCGGAAGGTTGGAGGAGGGACGGCAATGAGCAGTTCTTC
few	NA	14	TRBJ1-1	TRBV7-2	CASSLGPGGTEAFF	TGTGCCAGCAGCTTAGGCCCTGGGGGGACTGAAGCTTTCTTT
NA	NA	10	TRBJ2-1	TRBV20-1	CSANSREQFF	TGCAGTGCTAACTCTAGGGAGCAGTTCTTC